The clone carrying this TCR beta chain was seen a single time. What it binds is unknown. Other nucleotide sequences from this sample produce the same CDR3. Healthy bone marrow donors made up the donors. The sample comes from a study of cytomegalovirus exposure and HLA in healthy donors. Study findings and constraints: Fewer N-insertions than the 666-donor mean were reportedly shown by an Asian-associated ancestry cluster in a later analysis. Some V segments (TRBV6-2 and TRBV6-3 among them) were excluded as indistinguishable. Within an earlier analysis, most TCR beta V segments proved productive either about 90% or about 30% of the time.

13 Jbeta primers and 60 Vbeta primers were used for the PCR. The repertoire was sequenced with immunoSEQ multiplex PCR; TCRdb's copy has only in-frame clones and lacks some. The table includes around 160,000 clones, 77% detected once. In germline, CDR1 is MNHEY, CDR2 SVGAGI. The ends lost 8 bases at V and 4 bases at J; junction bases unmatched: 3. The CDR3 is 13 amino acids. This sequence was found in a male donor in good health and CMV-seropositive. The gene calls are TRBV6-5 and TRBJ1-1; 11 positions agree with TRBD1. Sequenced sample: PBMCs. CDR3 coding DNA: TGTGCCAGCTCCGGGACAGGGGGCACTGAAGCTTTCTTT. This encodes CASSGTGGTEAFF.